This TCR beta chain was sequenced in a study of shared clonotypes between healthy human individuals. Method: immunoSEQ multiplex PCR; TCRdb's copy keeps in-frame clones and lacks some. The data show 1.4 million or so clones, around 98.5% seen once. The V gene lost 2 bases and the J gene lost 7 bases, with 6 bases spanning the gap. The CDR3 is 12 amino acids. Germline V lookup: CDR1 KGHSH, CDR2 LQKENI. Input material: naive CD4+ T cells sorted from blood. Subset meaning: CD45RA+ positively selected. The gene calls are TRBV18 and TRBJ2-1; D is ambiguous. The receptor comes from a man aged 25-45 years in good health. CDR3 DNA: TGTGCCAGCTCACCAAGTTGGAATGAGCAGTTCTTC. This encodes CASSPSWNEQFF.